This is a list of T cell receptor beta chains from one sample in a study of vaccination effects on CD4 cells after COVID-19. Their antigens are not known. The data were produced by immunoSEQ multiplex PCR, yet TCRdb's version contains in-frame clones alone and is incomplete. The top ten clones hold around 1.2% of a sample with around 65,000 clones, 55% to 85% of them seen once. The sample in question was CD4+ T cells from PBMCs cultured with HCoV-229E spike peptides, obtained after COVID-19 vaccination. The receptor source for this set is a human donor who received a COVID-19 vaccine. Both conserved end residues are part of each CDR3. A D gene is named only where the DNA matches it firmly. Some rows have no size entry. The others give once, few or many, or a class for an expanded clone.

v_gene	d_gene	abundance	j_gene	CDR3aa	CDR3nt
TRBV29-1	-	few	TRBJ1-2	CSVEGVNGYTF	TGCAGCGTTGAAGGGGTTAATGGCTACACCTTC
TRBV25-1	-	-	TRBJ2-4	CASSVVNIQYF	TGTGCCAGCAGTGTGGTAAACATTCAGTACTTC
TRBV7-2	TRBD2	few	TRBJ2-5	CASSLESGGAWKTQYF	TGTGCCAGCAGCTTAGAGTCGGGGGGGGCGTGGAAGACCCAGTACTTC
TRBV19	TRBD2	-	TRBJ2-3	CASSLRTSGADTQYF	TGTGCCAGTAGTCTGCGGACTAGCGGCGCAGATACGCAGTATTTT
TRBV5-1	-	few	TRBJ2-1	CASSFGAGTYNEQFF	TGCGCCAGCAGCTTTGGGGCGGGGACCTACAATGAGCAGTTCTTC
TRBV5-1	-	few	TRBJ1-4	CASSLGRVTEKLFF	TGCGCCAGCAGCTTGGGCAGGGTCACTGAAAAACTGTTTTTT
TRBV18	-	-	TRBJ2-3	CASSPTGGSTDTQYF	TGTGCCAGCTCACCTACGGGGGGCTCCACAGATACGCAGTATTTT
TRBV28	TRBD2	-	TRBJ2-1	CASISTGTSGYNEQFF	TGTGCCAGCATCTCAACCGGGACTAGCGGCTACAATGAGCAGTTCTTC
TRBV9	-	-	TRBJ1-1	CASSVEVNTEAFF	TGTGCCAGCAGCGTAGAAGTGAACACTGAAGCTTTCTTT
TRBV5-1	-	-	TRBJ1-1	CASSLVQTSNTEAFF	TGCGCCAGCAGCTTGGTTCAGACTTCGAACACTGAAGCTTTCTTT
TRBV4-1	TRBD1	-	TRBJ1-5	CASSQDIQGSSVSNQPQHF	TGCGCCAGCAGCCAAGATATACAGGGGTCGAGCGTTAGCAATCAGCCCCAGCATTTT
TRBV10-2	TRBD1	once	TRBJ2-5	CASSDTGTGSETQYF	TGCGCCAGCAGCGACACCGGGACAGGGTCAGAGACCCAGTACTTC
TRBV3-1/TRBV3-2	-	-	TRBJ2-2	CASSQGSSGELFF	TGTGCCAGCAGCCAGGGATCTTCCGGGGAGCTGTTTTTT
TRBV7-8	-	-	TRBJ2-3	CASRSTRWVGTDTQYF	TGTGCCAGCAGATCAACGCGGTGGGTCGGTACAGATACGCAGTATTTT
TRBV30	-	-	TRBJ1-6	CAWRSVAEDSPLHF	TGTGCCTGGAGGAGTGTGGCAGAAGATTCACCCCTCCACTTT
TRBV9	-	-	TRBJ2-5	CASSATPIGETQYF	TGTGCCAGCAGCGCTACACCAATCGGAGAGACCCAGTACTTC
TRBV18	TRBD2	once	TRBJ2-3	CASSPTSGGLSTDTQYF	TGTGCCAGCTCACCGACTAGCGGGGGACTGAGCACAGATACGCAGTATTTT
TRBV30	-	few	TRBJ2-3	CAWRTKGLSSTDTQYF	TGTGCCTGGAGGACCAAGGGACTTTCTAGCACAGATACGCAGTATTTT
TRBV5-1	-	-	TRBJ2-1	CASSPQTVSSYNEQFF	TGCGCCAGCAGCCCACAAACCGTAAGCTCCTACAATGAGCAGTTCTTC
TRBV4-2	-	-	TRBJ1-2	CASSQGEGDWNYGYTF	TGTGCCAGCAGCCAAGGGGAAGGGGACTGGAACTATGGCTACACCTTC
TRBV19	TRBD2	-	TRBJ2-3	CASSTLGGGTDTQYF	TGTGCCAGTAGTACCCTCGGGGGGGGGACAGATACGCAGTATTTT
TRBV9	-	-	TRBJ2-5	CASSVAGGTGGLETQYF	TGTGCCAGCAGCGTCGCGGGTGGTACGGGGGGCTTAGAGACCCAGTACTTC
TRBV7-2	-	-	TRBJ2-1	CASSLSGGTYNEQFF	TGTGCCAGCAGCTTAAGTGGGGGGACCTACAATGAGCAGTTCTTC
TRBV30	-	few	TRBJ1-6	CAWSVTNLNSPLHF	TGTGCCTGGAGTGTAACTAACCTTAATTCACCCCTCCACTTT
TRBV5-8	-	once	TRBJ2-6	CASSHTLDNSGANVLTF	TGTGCCAGCAGCCACACCCTGGACAACTCTGGGGCCAACGTCCTGACTTTC
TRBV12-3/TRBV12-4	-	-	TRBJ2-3	CASSISDTQYF	TGTGCCAGCAGTATTTCAGATACGCAGTATTTT
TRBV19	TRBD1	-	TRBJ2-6	CASSMTLQGSGANVLTF	TGTGCCAGTAGTATGACCCTACAGGGGTCTGGGGCCAACGTCCTGACTTTC
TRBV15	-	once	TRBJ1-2	CATSRDRAGYGYTF	TGTGCCACCAGCAGAGATCGAGCGGGCTATGGCTACACCTTC
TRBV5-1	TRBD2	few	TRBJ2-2	CASSWTSGVTGELFF	TGCGCCAGCAGCTGGACTAGCGGGGTCACCGGGGAGCTGTTTTTT
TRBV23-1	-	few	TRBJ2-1	CASSQLGPTDNEQFF	TGCGCCAGCAGTCAATTGGGACCGACAGACAATGAGCAGTTCTTC
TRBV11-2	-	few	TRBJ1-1	CASSLVRGGSINTEAFF	TGTGCCAGCAGCTTAGTACGGGGAGGGAGCATCAACACTGAAGCTTTCTTT
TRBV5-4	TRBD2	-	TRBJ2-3	CASSLTSGGLADTQYF	TGTGCCAGCAGCTTGACTAGCGGGGGCCTCGCAGATACGCAGTATTTT
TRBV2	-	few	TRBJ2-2	CASSTDNPPTGELFF	TGTGCCAGCAGTACCGATAATCCCCCCACCGGGGAGCTGTTTTTT
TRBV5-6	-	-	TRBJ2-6	CASSFLSSGANVLTF	TGTGCCAGCAGCTTTTTAAGCTCTGGGGCCAACGTCCTGACTTTC
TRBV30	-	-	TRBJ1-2	CATRDGDGYTF	TGTGCCACACGGGACGGTGATGGCTACACCTTC
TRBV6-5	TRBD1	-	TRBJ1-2	CASSYSMTGVDYGYTF	TGTGCCAGCAGTTACTCGATGACAGGGGTAGACTATGGCTACACCTTC
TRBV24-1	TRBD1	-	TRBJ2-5	CATSDMRAGGRETQYF	TGTGCCACCAGTGACATGCGAGCAGGGGGTCGAGAGACCCAGTACTTC
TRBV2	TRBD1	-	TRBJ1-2	CASSGDRGPYGYTF	TGTGCCAGCAGTGGGGACAGGGGACCATATGGCTACACCTTC
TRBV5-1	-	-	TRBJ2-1	CASMDSYNEQFF	TGCGCCAGCATGGATTCCTACAATGAGCAGTTCTTC
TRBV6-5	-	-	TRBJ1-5	CASKQGSNQPQHF	TGTGCCAGCAAACAGGGTAGCAATCAGCCCCAGCATTTT
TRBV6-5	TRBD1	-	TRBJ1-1	CASSQTGGTEAFF	TGTGCCAGCAGCCAAACAGGGGGCACTGAAGCTTTCTTT
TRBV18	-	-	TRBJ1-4	CASSPDRNEKLFF	TGTGCCAGCTCACCCGACAGGAATGAAAAACTGTTTTTT
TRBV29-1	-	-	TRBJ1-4	CSVELQTPGREKLFF	TGCAGCGTTGAATTACAAACTCCGGGTAGGGAAAAACTGTTTTTT
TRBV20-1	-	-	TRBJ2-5	CSASPEGSRETQYF	TGCAGTGCTAGTCCAGAGGGGAGCCGTGAGACCCAGTACTTC
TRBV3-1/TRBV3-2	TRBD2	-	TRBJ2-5	CASSPRPSGGYETQYF	TGTGCCAGCAGCCCCCGCCCTAGCGGGGGGTACGAGACCCAGTACTTC
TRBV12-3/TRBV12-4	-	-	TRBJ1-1	CASITGNTEAFF	TGTGCCAGCATTACAGGGAACACTGAAGCTTTCTTT
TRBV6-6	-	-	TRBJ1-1	CASSYVQGHNTEAFF	TGTGCCAGCAGTTACGTACAGGGCCATAACACTGAAGCTTTCTTT
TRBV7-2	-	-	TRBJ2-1	CASSPGTQEGEQFF	TGTGCCAGCAGCCCGGGGACTCAGGAGGGTGAGCAGTTCTTC
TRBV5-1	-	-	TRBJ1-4	CASSLGQGLEKLFF	TGCGCCAGCAGCTTGGGGCAGGGGCTTGAAAAACTGTTTTTT
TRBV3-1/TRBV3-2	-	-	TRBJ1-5	CASSQRNQPQHF	TGTGCCAGCAGCCAGCGAAATCAGCCCCAGCATTTT
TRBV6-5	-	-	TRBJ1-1	CASSHGRGNTEAFF	TGTGCCAGCAGCCATGGACGGGGGAACACTGAAGCTTTCTTT
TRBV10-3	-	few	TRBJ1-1	CAITCEGCTEAFF	TGTGCCATCACATGTGAGGGGTGTACTGAAGCTTTCTTT
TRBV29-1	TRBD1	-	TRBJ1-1	CSGWDRVMNTEAFF	TGCAGCGGTTGGGACAGGGTGATGAACACTGAAGCTTTCTTT
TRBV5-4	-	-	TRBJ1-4	CASSFLGTTTNEKLFF	TGTGCCAGCAGCTTTCTAGGTACAACAACTAATGAAAAACTGTTTTTT
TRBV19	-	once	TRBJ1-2	CASSTRREGSYGYTF	TGTGCCAGTAGTACTCGCAGGGAGGGGAGCTATGGCTACACCTTC
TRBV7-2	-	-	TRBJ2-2	CASSTQNTGELFF	TGTGCCAGCAGCACCCAGAACACCGGGGAGCTGTTTTTT
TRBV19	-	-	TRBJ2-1	CASSRGATYNEQFF	TGTGCCAGTAGCCGGGGGGCCACCTACAATGAGCAGTTCTTC
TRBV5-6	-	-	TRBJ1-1	CASRYMGGTEAFF	TGTGCCAGCAGGTATATGGGGGGCACTGAAGCTTTCTTT
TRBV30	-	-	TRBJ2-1	CAWGDGTSYNEQFF	TGTGCCTGGGGGGACGGAACGTCCTACAATGAGCAGTTCTTC